This T cell receptor beta chain comes out of a study of CXCR3-negative and CXCR3-positive naive CD8 T cells. cDNA libraries for TRB were generated by 5' RACE incorporating UMI labels. Each CDR3 protein gets one entry in TCRdb, which reprocessed the 5' RACE reads and gives no DNA. The listing contains 40,000 to 45,000 distinct CDR3 sequences. The V gene's germline CDR1 is DFQATT and CDR2 SNEGSKA (reference sequence). This CDR3 comprises 12 residues. Broader study findings: Naive subsets showed comparable surface CD5, and TCR interaction strength was also inferred from TRB CDR3 physicochemistry. Memory CD8+ cells had much lower diversity, and both naive subsets had comparably high diversity. Within a donor, both naive subsets shared TRBV-TRBJ usage, unlike memory cells.

Triplicate sorts, 300,000 cells apiece, were made for each CD8+ T cell subset. Turning to this clonotype: As yet, its antigen is unknown.

The V call is TRBV20-1, the J call TRBJ2-1; the D call of TRBD1 rests on TCRdb alone, since no DNA is present to check it. The source of this sequence is a human donor in good health. Some clones in this sample may be carry-over from other donors' samples. Sequenced material: memory CD8+ T cells from blood. CDR3 sequence: CSPWAGNNEQFF.